One sample yielded the 21 T cell receptor beta chains listed below, sequenced in a study of early T cells in non-severe SARS-CoV-2 infection. TCRdb re-derived calls from the 5' RACE reads in MiXCR, one entry per CDR3 protein. The profile shows 20,000 to 25,000 distinct CDR3 sequences, about 5.6% of them singletons. The sample was whole blood. These receptors were collected from an adult who was a healthcare worker with PCR-confirmed SARS-CoV-2 infection or an uninfected control (not recorded which).

This clonotype was found many times. This chain links TRBV20-1 with TRBJ2-7, with D tentatively TRBD2 (5 bases). Trimming shortened V by 0 bases and J by 3 bases, and 15 bases separated the two germline ends. The CDR3 is 15 residues long. Germline CDR1 and CDR2: DFQATT and SNEGSKA (reference sequence). Here the CDR3 DNA reads TGCAGTGCTAGAGATTGGCAGCGGAACTTCTACGAGCAGTACTTC. Its translation: CSARDWQRNFYEQYF.

This clonotype was observed a handful of times. V gene TRBV28 combines with J gene TRBJ1-1; D perhaps matches TRBD1 (5 bases). The CDR3 length is 15 residues. The germline V and J ends were trimmed by 5 bases and 7 bases, with 20 bases remaining between them. Germline lookup yields CDR1 MDHEN and CDR2 SYDVKM. Written as DNA, the CDR3 is TGTGCCAGCAGTCCCCCCCCCGGGACCCGGGATGAAGCTTTCTTT. The encoded protein is CASSPPPGTRDEAFF.

This clonotype was observed many times. V is TRBV19 and J is TRBJ2-7; no firm D call. V dropped 3 bases and J dropped 4 bases, with 10 bases sitting between them. In germline, CDR1 is LNHDA, CDR2 SQIVND (reference sequence). This CDR3 contains 13 residues. The CDR3 bases are TGTGCCAGTAGTATCAGGAACGGTTACGAGCAGTACTTC. It is translated as CASSIRNGYEQYF.

This clonotype has only a few counts. V gene TRBV6-2 or TRBV6-3 combines with J gene TRBJ1-1; possibly TRBD1 for D (5 bases). The CDR3 has 15 amino acids. Deletions cut 7 bases from V and 2 bases from J, with 17 bases between. The germline V gene has CDR1 MNHEY and CDR2 SVGEGT. The CDR3 is CASNQPQGHNTEAFF. The CDR3 nucleotides are TGTGCCAGCAACCAACCTCAGGGTCATAACACTGAAGCTTTCTTT.

The table lists this clonotype with many counts. This chain uses TRBV12-3 or TRBV12-4 with TRBJ2-1; possible D gene TRBD2, 5 bases. The V and J ends lost 11 bases and 4 bases respectively, with 15 bases between them. CDR3 length equals 13 residues. The CDR3 sequence: CAYSSGSYNEQFF. In DNA, the CDR3 is TGTGCCTACAGTAGTGGGAGTTACAATGAGCAGTTCTTC.

The chain links TRBV7-3 to TRBJ2-2, with TRBD1 matching 8 bases. There are 16 residues in the CDR3. Germline CDR1 and CDR2: SGHTA and FQGTGA. The V gene end was trimmed by 0 bases and the J gene end by 7 bases; junction bases not matched to a gene: 7. As DNA, the CDR3 is TGTGCCAGCAGCTTAACCCCAACAGGGGGTATCGGGGAGCTGTTTTTT. It codes for CASSLTPTGGIGELFF. Based on the CDR3 plus reference TRBV7-3 and TRBJ2-2, the full variable domain is GAGVSQTPSNKVTEKGKYVELRCDPISGHTALYWYRQSLGQGPEFLIYFQGTGAADDSGLPNDRFFAVRPEGSVSTLKIQRTERGDSAVYLCASSLTPTGGIGELFFGEGSRLTVL.

The sample holds many counts of this clonotype. This chain joins TRBV29-1 and TRBJ1-2, with D perhaps matching TRBD1 (6 bases). V dropped 5 bases and J dropped 8 bases, with 18 bases sitting between them. Germline V lookup: CDR1 SQVTM, CDR2 ANQGSEA. The CDR3 runs to 13 residues. This CDR3 reads CSVSPLNRAGYTF. DNA of the CDR3: TGCAGCGTTTCCCCCCTGAACAGGGCCGGCTACACCTTC.

This clonotype has a handful of counts. This chain uses TRBV11-3 with TRBJ1-1; D might be TRBD1 (5 bases). Germline V CDR1 and CDR2: SGHNT, YENEEA. The V end lost 4 bases, the J end lost 6 bases, and 6 bases lay between the germline ends. The CDR3 is 11 residues long. The CDR3 bases are TGTGCCAGCAGCTGGGGGGCTGAAGCTTTCTTT. Translated, it gives CASSWGAEAFF.

This clonotype was detected ten times or more. V gene TRBV19 combines with J gene TRBJ1-2; 9 bases map to TRBD1. Losses at the gene ends were 5 bases for V and 5 bases for J; bases not matched to a gene: 15. CDR1 and CDR2 (germline): LNHDA, SQIVND (reference sequence). The CDR3 is 17 amino acids. CDR3 region: CASSPLLGTGTTYGYTF. CDR3 DNA: TGTGCCAGTAGTCCCCTCCTAGGGACAGGGACCACTTATGGCTACACCTTC.

This clonotype was observed at least ten times. The chain combines TRBV6-5 with TRBJ1-6; the D is unclear. CDR1 and CDR2 (germline): MNHEY, SVGAGI. V was cut by 6 bases and J by 10 bases, with 16 bases left in between. The CDR3 is 14 residues long. The CDR3 is CASSLSIEGSPLHF. DNA of the CDR3: TGTGCCAGCAGCCTGTCAATAGAGGGCTCACCCCTCCACTTT.

This chain connects TRBV14 to TRBJ1-1, with D hard to call. V shed 1 base and J shed 2 bases, with 17 bases lying between them. The CDR3 totals 17 residues. Germline V lookup: CDR1 SGHDN, CDR2 FVKESK. This chain's CDR3 is CASSQALAWTVNTEAFF. CDR3 DNA sequence: TGTGCCAGCAGCCAAGCCCTGGCTTGGACGGTTAACACTGAAGCTTTCTTT.

This rearrangement joins TRBV6-2 or TRBV6-3 to TRBJ2-1; no clear D. Germline V lookup: CDR1 MNHEY, CDR2 SVGEGT. Trimming removed 6 bases from V and 5 bases from J, with 17 bases in between. The CDR3 loop spans 15 amino acids. The CDR3 region is CASSPTTMFNNEQFF. In DNA form, the CDR3 reads TGTGCCAGCAGCCCCACTACCATGTTTAACAATGAGCAGTTCTTC.

This clonotype was recorded many times. The V call is TRBV7-6, the J call TRBJ2-1, with 12 positions matching TRBD2. Germline V gene lookup returns CDR1 SGHVS and CDR2 FNYEAQ. V lost 4 bases to trimming and J lost 4 bases; unmatched junction nucleotides: 5. This CDR3 has 16 amino acids. CDR3 region: CASSSLAGGPYNEQFF. The CDR3 coding sequence is TGTGCCAGCAGCTCTCTAGCGGGAGGGCCTTACAATGAGCAGTTCTTC.

This clonotype has at least ten counts. The J gene is TRBJ2-7, the V gene TRBV6-5; D call uncertain. Germline lookup yields CDR1 MNHEY and CDR2 SVGAGI. This CDR3 has 18 amino acids. V lost 4 bases, J lost 3 bases, and 25 bases lay in between. The CDR3 loop is CASSLHPTVTSAIYEQYF. CDR3 nucleotides: TGTGCCAGCAGTTTACACCCCACCGTAACGAGCGCCATCTACGAGCAGTACTTC.

This clonotype was picked up many times. CDR3: CASRPEPGYEQYF. The DNA for the CDR3 is TGTGCCAGCCGACCGGAACCGGGATACGAGCAGTACTTC. The chain recombines TRBV27 with TRBJ2-7; perhaps TRBD2 as D (5 bases). The CDR3 totals 13 residues. Germline CDR1 MNHEY, CDR2 SMNVEV (reference sequence). The V end lost 8 bases, the J end lost 4 bases, and 15 bases lay between the germline ends.

This clonotype appeared many times. The chain is built from TRBV3-1 and TRBJ2-1, with 8 bases that match TRBD1. Losses at the gene ends were 4 bases for V and 2 bases for J; bases not matched to a gene: 1. From germline, CDR1 is LGHDT and CDR2 YNNKEL (reference sequence). This CDR3 comprises 14 residues. CDR3 sequence: CASSPDRAYNEQFF. The CDR3, as DNA: TGTGCCAGCAGCCCGGACAGGGCCTACAATGAGCAGTTCTTC.

There are many counts of this clonotype. The chain couples TRBV7-3 to TRBJ2-2; 9 bases match TRBD1. The CDR3 is 16 amino acids. Losses at the gene ends were 5 bases for V and 6 bases for J; bases not matched to a gene: 10. CDR1 and CDR2 from the germline V gene are SGHTA and FQGTGA. The CDR3: CASSQGGTGLAGELFF. Here the CDR3 DNA reads TGTGCCAGCAGCCAAGGAGGGACAGGGTTGGCCGGGGAGCTGTTTTTT.

This chain joins TRBV6-4 and TRBJ1-1; 10 bases match TRBD1. Germline V gene sequence: CDR1 MRHNA, CDR2 SNTAGT. V was clipped by 6 bases and J by 6 bases; unmatched bases: 10. This CDR3 is 15 amino acids long. This chain's CDR3 is CASRSSDRGVAEAFF. Written as DNA, the CDR3 is TGTGCCAGCAGATCTTCGGACAGGGGGGTTGCTGAAGCTTTCTTT.

The table lists this clonotype with many counts. This chain links TRBV20-1 with TRBJ2-3, with 11 bases identical to TRBD2. The CDR3 extends over 16 amino acids. Germline CDR1 is DFQATT and CDR2 is SNEGSKA (reference sequence). The trim removed 5 bases at V and 5 bases at J, leaving 12 bases unmatched. This chain's CDR3 is CSAARTSGSLVDTQYF. CDR3 nucleotide sequence: TGCAGTGCTGCCCGTACTAGCGGGAGTTTAGTAGATACGCAGTATTTT.

The rearrangement joins TRBV30 to TRBJ1-1; D may be TRBD1 (6 bases). The V gene's germline CDR1 is GTSNPN and CDR2 SVGIG (reference sequence). Trimming took off 1 base at V and 4 bases at J, with 16 bases between the two ends. The CDR3 length is 15 residues. CDR3 sequence (DNA): TGTGCCTGGAGTGCATTGGACAGTGGTTTCACTGAAGCTTTCTTT. It translates to CAWSALDSGFTEAFF. The full variable domain, rest sourced from reference TRBV30 and TRBJ1-1, is SQTIHQWPATLVQPVGSPLSLECTVEGTSNPNLYWYRQAAGRGLQLLFYSVGIGQISSEVPQNLSASRPQDRQFILSSKKLLLSDSGFYLCAWSALDSGFTEAFFGQGTRLTVV.

This clonotype was seen repeatedly, ten times or more. V and J are TRBV5-5 and TRBJ2-1; possible D gene TRBD2, 6 bases. Trimming took off 2 bases at V and 2 bases at J, with 14 bases between the two ends. CDR3 length: 16 residues. Germline V gene data show CDR1 as SGHKS and CDR2 as YYEKEE (reference sequence). The CDR3 is CASSLGAGTPYNEQFF. The CDR3 DNA is TGTGCCAGCAGCTTAGGGGCCGGGACTCCCTACAATGAGCAGTTCTTC.